Listed below are T cell receptor beta chains from one sample, sequenced in a study of spatial heterogeneity in lung cancer. Each CDR3 protein gets one entry after TCRdb re-called the 5' RACE reads with MiXCR. The sample includes 35,000 to 55,000 distinct CDR3 sequences, about 22% seen only once; the top ten take less than 9.5%. Here the sequenced sample was PBMCs, taken at follow-up. The receptors were gathered from a female donor with early-stage non-small cell lung cancer. Each CDR3 is given with its conserved first and last residue. D genes are given only for firm matches. For some rows the clone size is stated as once, few or many, or as a class when expanded; others skip it.

j_call v_call clone_size d_call cdr3_aa cdr3_nt
TRBJ2-1 TRBV20-1 many TRBD2 CSASLAGENEQFF TGCAGTGCTAGCTTAGCGGGAGAGAATGAGCAGTTCTTC
TRBJ2-1 TRBV27 few . CASMEGVPYNEQFF TGTGCCAGCATGGAGGGGGTTCCCTACAATGAGCAGTTCTTC
TRBJ2-5 TRBV10-1 many TRBD2 CASSPSGQETQYF TGCGCCAGCAGTCCTAGCGGCCAAGAGACCCAGTACTTC
TRBJ2-3 TRBV18 . TRBD2 CASSPYRTSGTDTQYF TGTGCCAGCTCACCATACCGAACTAGCGGCACAGATACGCAGTATTTT
TRBJ1-2 TRBV15 . TRBD1 CATSRDRAGGYTF TGTGCCACCAGCCGAGACAGGGCAGGTGGCTACACCTTC
TRBJ1-1 TRBV5-1 medium-sized . CASSFYRGTTEAFF TGCGCCAGCAGCTTTTACCGAGGGACCACTGAAGCTTTCTTT
TRBJ2-1 TRBV9 many . CASSPPPYNEQFF TGTGCCAGCAGCCCTCCCCCCTACAATGAGCAGTTCTTC
TRBJ2-5 TRBV5-1 few . CASSSGSSWGETQYF TGCGCCAGCAGCTCCGGATCGTCGTGGGGGGAGACCCAGTACTTC
TRBJ2-2 TRBV7-6 many TRBD2 CASSREGGRAGELFF TGTGCCAGCAGCCGGGAGGGGGGCCGGGCCGGGGAGCTGTTTTTT
TRBJ2-2 TRBV10-1 few . CASSPDRSGTGELFF TGCGCCAGCAGCCCGGACCGCTCGGGGACCGGGGAGCTGTTTTTT
TRBJ2-7 TRBV20-1 . TRBD2 CSARLWTSGTEQYF TGCAGTGCTAGACTATGGACTAGCGGGACCGAGCAGTACTTC
TRBJ1-1 TRBV24-1 few TRBD1 CATSARTGGGTEAFF TGTGCCACCAGTGCCCGGACAGGGGGTGGGACTGAAGCTTTCTTT
TRBJ1-3 TRBV12-3/TRBV12-4 . TRBD1 CASSFVRRGLSILGNTIYF TGTGCCAGCAGTTTCGTTCGCAGGGGGTTGTCGATCTTGGGAAACACCATATATTTT
TRBJ2-2 TRBV19 . . CATRLSGELFF TGTGCCACCCGATTAAGCGGGGAGCTGTTTTTT
TRBJ1-1 TRBV15 . . CATSYTGFDTEAFF TGTGCCACCAGCTATACAGGTTTTGACACTGAAGCTTTCTTT
TRBJ1-1 TRBV20-1 . . CSATGQSLGATEAFF TGCAGTGCTACCGGACAGTCCTTAGGGGCCACTGAAGCTTTCTTT
TRBJ2-1 TRBV7-2 . . CASSDRSRGRALNEQFF TGTGCCAGCAGCGATAGGTCTCGAGGAAGGGCCCTCAATGAGCAGTTCTTC
TRBJ2-5 TRBV7-2 . TRBD2 CASSLAGGEETQYF TGTGCCAGCAGCTTAGCGGGGGGGGAAGAGACCCAGTACTTC
TRBJ1-1 TRBV19 . . CASSIEINTEAFF TGTGCCAGTAGTATCGAGATAAACACTGAAGCTTTCTTT
TRBJ1-2 TRBV2 . . CASSESESAAYGYTF TGTGCCAGCAGTGAAAGCGAGTCAGCAGCCTATGGCTACACCTTC
TRBJ1-2 TRBV20-1 many . CSALILDGYTF TGCAGTGCCCTTATACTCGATGGCTACACCTTC
TRBJ1-1 TRBV20-1 many . CSARVLGMNTEAFF TGCAGTGCTAGAGTGCTCGGGATGAACACTGAAGCTTTCTTT
TRBJ2-3 TRBV4-2 few TRBD2 CASSQAAAGLAVTDTQYF TGTGCCAGCAGCCAAGCGGCCGCCGGACTAGCGGTCACAGATACGCAGTATTTT
TRBJ2-1 TRBV3-1 many . CASSQDRGGTYNEQFF TGTGCCAGCAGCCAAGACCGCGGGGGCACCTACAATGAGCAGTTCTTC
TRBJ2-7 TRBV2 few TRBD1 CASIRDRAYEQYF TGTGCCAGCATCCGGGACAGGGCCTACGAGCAGTACTTC
TRBJ1-1 TRBV3-1 . TRBD1 CASGTGNTEAFF TGTGCCAGCGGGACAGGGAACACTGAAGCTTTCTTT
TRBJ1-2 TRBV4-1 many . CASSPARGGGYTF TGCGCCAGCAGCCCTGCGCGGGGGGGTGGCTACACCTTC
TRBJ2-3 TRBV5-1 . TRBD2 CASSLDSSGPTDTQYF TGCGCCAGCAGCTTGGATTCTAGCGGACCCACAGATACGCAGTATTTT
TRBJ2-1 TRBV27 few . CASSLLSPGTAEQNEQFF TGTGCCAGCAGTTTACTTTCGCCCGGGACCGCCGAGCAGAATGAGCAGTTCTTC